The 3 T cell receptor beta chains below all came from one sample that was sequenced in a study of T cell changes during pregnancy in multiple sclerosis. Clones were sequenced by immunoSEQ multiplex PCR, and TCRdb holds only the in-frame ones, with some missing. The data show under 80,000 clones, roughly 90% seen once. This material consisted of peripheral blood, taken in the first trimester of pregnancy. The receptors derive from a female donor with multiple sclerosis, enrolled in a pregnancy study.

V usage is TRBV4-1 and J usage is TRBJ2-3, with 9 bases aligning to TRBD2. This CDR3 is 17 amino acids long. CDR1 is MGHRA and CDR2 is YSYEKL in the germline V gene. The trim removed 1 base at V and 0 bases at J, leaving 5 bases unmatched. CDR3 region: CASSQGRTSVSTDTQYF. The DNA for the CDR3 is TGCGCCAGCAGCCAAGGGCGGACTAGCGTAAGCACAGATACGCAGTATTTT.

The rearrangement joins TRBV6-5 to TRBJ2-7; the match to TRBD2 covers 9 bases. Germline assignment: CDR1 MNHEY and CDR2 SVGAGI. Trimming cost V 0 bases and J 5 bases; bases outside gene matches: 5. The CDR3 totals 15 residues. The CDR3 sequence is CASSYSAGGPDEQYF. The CDR3 bases are TGTGCCAGCAGTTACTCTGCGGGAGGGCCCGACGAGCAGTACTTC.

For this clone: Other DNA sequences in this sample translate to the same CDR3. The chain joins TRBV28 to TRBJ1-5, with TRBD1 matching 7 bases. Trimming took 3 bases from V and 4 from J; bases not matched to a gene: 3. The CDR3 runs 14 residues. The germline gives CDR1 MDHEN, CDR2 SYDVKM. The CDR3 sequence: CASSLGQTNQPQHF. The CDR3 region has the DNA TGTGCCAGCAGTTTGGGACAGACGAATCAGCCCCAGCATTTT. Full variable domain (rest looked up from reference TRBV28 and TRBJ1-5): DVKVTQSSRYLVKRTGEKVFLECVQDMDHENMFWYRQDPGLGLRLIYFSYDVKMKEKGDIPEGYSVSREKKERFSLILESASTNQTSMYLCASSLGQTNQPQHFGDGTRLSIL.